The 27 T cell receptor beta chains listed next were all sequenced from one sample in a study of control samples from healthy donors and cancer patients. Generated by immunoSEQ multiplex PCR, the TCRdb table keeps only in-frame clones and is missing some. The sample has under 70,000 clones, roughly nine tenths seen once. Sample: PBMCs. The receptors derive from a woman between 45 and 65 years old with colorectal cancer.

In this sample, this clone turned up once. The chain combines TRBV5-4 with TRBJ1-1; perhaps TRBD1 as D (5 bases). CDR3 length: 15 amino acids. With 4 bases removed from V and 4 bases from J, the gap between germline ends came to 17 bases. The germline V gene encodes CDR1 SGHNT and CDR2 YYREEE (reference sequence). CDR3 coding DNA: TGTGCCAGCAGCCCGGACCCGGGCAGGGCCACTGAAGCTTTCTTT. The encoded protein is CASSPDPGRATEAFF.

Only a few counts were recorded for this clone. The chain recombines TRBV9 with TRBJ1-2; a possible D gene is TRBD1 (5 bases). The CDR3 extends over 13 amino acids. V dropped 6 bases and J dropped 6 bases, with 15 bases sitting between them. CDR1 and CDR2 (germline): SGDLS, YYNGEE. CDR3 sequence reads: CASTPGTRHGYTF. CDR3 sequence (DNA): TGTGCCAGCACCCCCGGGACCCGGCATGGCTACACCTTC.

CDR3 DNA sequence: TGTGCCAGCAGTTTCACAGGCACAGATACGCAGTATTTT. This translates into CASSFTGTDTQYF. V usage is TRBV12-3 or TRBV12-4 and J usage is TRBJ2-3; D is undetermined. Trimming took 3 bases from V and 1 from J, leaving 5 bases between them. There are 13 residues in the CDR3.

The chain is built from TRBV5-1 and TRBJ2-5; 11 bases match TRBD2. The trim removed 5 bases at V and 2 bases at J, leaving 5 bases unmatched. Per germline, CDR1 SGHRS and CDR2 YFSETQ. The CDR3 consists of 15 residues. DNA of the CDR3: TGCGCCAGCAGGCTAGCGGGGGGCCCTCAAGAGACCCAGTACTTC. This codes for CASRLAGGPQETQYF.

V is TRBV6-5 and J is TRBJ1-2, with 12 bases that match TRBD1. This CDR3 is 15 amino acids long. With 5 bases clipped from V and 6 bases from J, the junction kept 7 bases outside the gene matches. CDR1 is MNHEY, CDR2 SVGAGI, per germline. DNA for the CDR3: TGTGCCAGCAGTAAAACCGGGACAGGGGGCCATGGCTACACCTTC. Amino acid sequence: CASSKTGTGGHGYTF.

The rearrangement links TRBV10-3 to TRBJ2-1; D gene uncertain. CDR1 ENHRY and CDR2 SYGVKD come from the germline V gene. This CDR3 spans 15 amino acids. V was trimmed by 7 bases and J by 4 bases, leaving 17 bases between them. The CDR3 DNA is TGTGCCATCACCGAAGACCCCTTCGGGTACAATGAGCAGTTCTTC. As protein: CAITEDPFGYNEQFF.

The CDR3 DNA reads TGTGCCAGCAGTGGGACTAGCGGGATCGACGAGCAGTACTTC. Translated: CASSGTSGIDEQYF. The chain carries TRBV27 and TRBJ2-7, with 13 bases matching TRBD2. Trimming at V came to 5 bases and at J to 5 bases, leaving 3 bases not matched to a gene. The CDR3 consists of 14 residues. Germline V gene lookup returns CDR1 MNHEY and CDR2 SMNVEV (reference sequence).

The CDR3 coding sequence is TGTGCCAGCAGCCTCCTAGGGGGCGGAGGGGCCTACAATGAGCAGTTCTTC. It translates to CASSLLGGGGAYNEQFF. The gene calls are TRBV14 and TRBJ2-1, with D perhaps matching TRBD1 (7 bases). The V and J ends lost 4 bases and 2 bases respectively, with 18 bases between them. Germline CDR1 is SGHDN and CDR2 is FVKESK. This CDR3 contains 17 residues.

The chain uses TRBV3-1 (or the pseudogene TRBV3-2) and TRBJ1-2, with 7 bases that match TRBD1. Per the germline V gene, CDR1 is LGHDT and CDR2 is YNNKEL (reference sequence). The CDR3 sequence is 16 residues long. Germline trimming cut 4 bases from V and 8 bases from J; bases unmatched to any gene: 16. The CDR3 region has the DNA TGTGCCAGCAGCCCTCGAGGGGCAGGGGGGTATCCAGGCTACACCTTC. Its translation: CASSPRGAGGYPGYTF.

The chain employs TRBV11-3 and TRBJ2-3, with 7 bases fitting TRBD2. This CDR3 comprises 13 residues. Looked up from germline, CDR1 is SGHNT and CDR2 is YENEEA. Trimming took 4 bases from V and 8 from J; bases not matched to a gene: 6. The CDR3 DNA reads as TGTGCCAGCAGCTCCGCCTGGGAGGGTACGCAGTATTTT. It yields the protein CASSSAWEGTQYF.

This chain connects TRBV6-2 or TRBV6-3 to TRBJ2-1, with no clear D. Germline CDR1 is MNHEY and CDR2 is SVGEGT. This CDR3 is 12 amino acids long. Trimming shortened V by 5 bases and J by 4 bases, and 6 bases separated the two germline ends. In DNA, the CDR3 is TGTGCCAGCAGTCTGATATACAATGAGCAGTTCTTC. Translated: CASSLIYNEQFF.

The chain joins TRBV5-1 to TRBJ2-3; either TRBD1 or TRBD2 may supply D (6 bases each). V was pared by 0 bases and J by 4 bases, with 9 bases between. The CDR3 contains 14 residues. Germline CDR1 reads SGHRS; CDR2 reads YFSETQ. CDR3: CASSLGGAADTQYF. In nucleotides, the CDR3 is TGCGCCAGCAGCTTGGGGGGGGCCGCAGATACGCAGTATTTT.

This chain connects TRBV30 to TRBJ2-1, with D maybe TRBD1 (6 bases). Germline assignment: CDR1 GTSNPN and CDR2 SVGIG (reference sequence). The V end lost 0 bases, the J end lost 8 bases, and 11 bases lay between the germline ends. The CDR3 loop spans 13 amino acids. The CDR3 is CAWSVQAGDEQFF. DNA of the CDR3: TGTGCCTGGAGTGTACAGGCAGGGGATGAGCAGTTCTTC.

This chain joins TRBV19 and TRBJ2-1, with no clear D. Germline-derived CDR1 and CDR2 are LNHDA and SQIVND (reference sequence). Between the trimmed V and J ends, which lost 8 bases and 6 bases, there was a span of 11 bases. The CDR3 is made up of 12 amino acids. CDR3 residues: CASAAAGNEQFF. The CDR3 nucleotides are TGTGCCAGTGCCGCTGCAGGCAATGAGCAGTTCTTC.

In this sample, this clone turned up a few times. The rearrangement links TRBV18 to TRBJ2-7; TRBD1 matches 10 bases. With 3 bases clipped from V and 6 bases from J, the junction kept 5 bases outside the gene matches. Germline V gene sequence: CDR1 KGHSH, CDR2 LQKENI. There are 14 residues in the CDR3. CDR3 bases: TGTGCCAGCTCACCGCGGACAGGGGGTATCGAGCAGTACTTC. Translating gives CASSPRTGGIEQYF. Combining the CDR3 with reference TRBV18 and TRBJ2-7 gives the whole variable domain NAGVMQNPRHLVRRRGQEARLRCSPMKGHSHVYWYRQLPEEGLKFMVYLQKENIIDESGMPKERFSAEFPKEGPSILRIQQVVRGDSAAYFCASSPRTGGIEQYFGPGTRLTVT.

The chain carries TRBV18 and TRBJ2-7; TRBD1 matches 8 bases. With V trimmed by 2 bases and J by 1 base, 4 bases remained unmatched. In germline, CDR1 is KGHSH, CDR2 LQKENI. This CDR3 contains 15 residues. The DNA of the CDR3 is TGTGCCAGCTCACCAGACAGGGGACGGTCCTACGAGCAGTACTTC. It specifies CASSPDRGRSYEQYF.

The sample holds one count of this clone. The CDR3 sequence is CASSLELGIPSTEAFF. The DNA of the CDR3 is TGCGCCAGCAGCTTGGAATTGGGCATACCCAGTACTGAAGCTTTCTTT. This chain connects TRBV5-1 to TRBJ1-1; D gene ambiguous. Trimming left V 0 bases short and J 5 bases short, with 17 bases between. Germline V lookup: CDR1 SGHRS, CDR2 YFSETQ. The CDR3 loop spans 16 amino acids.

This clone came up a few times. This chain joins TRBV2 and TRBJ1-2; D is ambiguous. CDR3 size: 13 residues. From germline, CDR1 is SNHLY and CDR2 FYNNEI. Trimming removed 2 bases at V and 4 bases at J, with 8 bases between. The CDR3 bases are TGTGCCAGCAGTGAACAGGTCCCCTATGGCTACACCTTC. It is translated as CASSEQVPYGYTF. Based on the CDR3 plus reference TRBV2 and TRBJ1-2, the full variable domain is EPEVTQTPSHQVTQMGQEVILRCVPISNHLYFYWYRQILGQKVEFLVSFYNNEISEKSEIFDDQFSVERPDGSNFTLKIRSTKLEDSAMYFCASSEQVPYGYTFGSGTRLTVV.

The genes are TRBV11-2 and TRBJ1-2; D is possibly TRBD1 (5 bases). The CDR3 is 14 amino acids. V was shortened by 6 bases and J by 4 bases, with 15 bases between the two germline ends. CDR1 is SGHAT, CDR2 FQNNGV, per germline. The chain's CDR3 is CASRRLRDSYGYTF. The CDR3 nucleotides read TGTGCCAGCAGACGGTTGAGGGACTCCTATGGCTACACCTTC.

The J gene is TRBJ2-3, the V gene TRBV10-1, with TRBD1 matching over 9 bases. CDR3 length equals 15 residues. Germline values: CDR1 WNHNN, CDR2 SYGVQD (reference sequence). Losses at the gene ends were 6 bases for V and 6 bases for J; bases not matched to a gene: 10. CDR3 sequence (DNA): TGCGCCAGCAGGAGCGGGACAGGGAAGTCGGATACGCAGTATTTT. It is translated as CASRSGTGKSDTQYF.

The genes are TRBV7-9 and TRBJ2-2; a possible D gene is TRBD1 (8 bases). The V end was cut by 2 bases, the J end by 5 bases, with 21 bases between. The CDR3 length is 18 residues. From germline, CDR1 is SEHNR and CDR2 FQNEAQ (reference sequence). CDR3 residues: CASSLPQGAGVRTGELFF. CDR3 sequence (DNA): TGTGCCAGCAGCTTACCCCAGGGGGCGGGAGTACGAACCGGGGAGCTGTTTTTT.

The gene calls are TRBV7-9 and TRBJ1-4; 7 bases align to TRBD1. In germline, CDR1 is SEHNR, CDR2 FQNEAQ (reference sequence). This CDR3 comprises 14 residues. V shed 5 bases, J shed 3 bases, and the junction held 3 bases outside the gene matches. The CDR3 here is CASSDTGANEKLFF. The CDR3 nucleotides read TGTGCCAGCAGCGACACAGGGGCTAATGAAAAACTGTTTTTT.

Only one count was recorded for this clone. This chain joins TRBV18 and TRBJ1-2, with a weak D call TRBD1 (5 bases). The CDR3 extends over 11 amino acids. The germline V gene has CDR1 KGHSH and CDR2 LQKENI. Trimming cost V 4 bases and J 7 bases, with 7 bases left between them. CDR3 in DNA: TGTGCCAGCTCACGACAGTTTGGCTACACCTTC. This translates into CASSRQFGYTF.

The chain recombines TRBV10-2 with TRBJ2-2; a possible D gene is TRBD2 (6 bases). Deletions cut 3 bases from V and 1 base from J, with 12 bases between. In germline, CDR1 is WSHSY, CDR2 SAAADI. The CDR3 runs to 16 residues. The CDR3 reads CASSDVSGVNTGELFF. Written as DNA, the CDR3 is TGCGCCAGCAGTGATGTTTCGGGGGTGAACACCGGGGAGCTGTTTTTT.

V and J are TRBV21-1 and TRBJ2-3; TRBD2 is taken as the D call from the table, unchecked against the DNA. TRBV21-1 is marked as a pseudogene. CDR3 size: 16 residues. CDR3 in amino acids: CASSKGQRGGTDTQYF. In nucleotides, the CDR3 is TGTGCCAGCAGCAAAGGACAGCGGGGGGGAACAGATACGCAGTATTTT.

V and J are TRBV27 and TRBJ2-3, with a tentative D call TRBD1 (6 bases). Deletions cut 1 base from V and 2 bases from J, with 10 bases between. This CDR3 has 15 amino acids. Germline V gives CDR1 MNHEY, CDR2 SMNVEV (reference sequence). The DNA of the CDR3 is TGTGCCAGCAGTTTATGGGACACAGCCACAGATACGCAGTATTTT. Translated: CASSLWDTATDTQYF.

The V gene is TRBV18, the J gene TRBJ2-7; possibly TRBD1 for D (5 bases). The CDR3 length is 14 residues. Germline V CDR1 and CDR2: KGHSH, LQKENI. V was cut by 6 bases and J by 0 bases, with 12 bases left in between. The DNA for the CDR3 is TGTGCCAGCTCGGACACCCCAAGCTCCTACGAGCAGTACTTC. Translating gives CASSDTPSSYEQYF.